The clone carrying this TCR beta chain was observed a single time. Treatment: preoperative locoregional IRX-2 cytokine immunotherapy. The V end was cut by 7 bases, the J end by 1 base, with 11 bases between. Germline V gene sequence: CDR1 GTSNPN, CDR2 SVGIG (reference sequence). The CDR3 length is 12 residues. Generated by immunoSEQ multiplex PCR, the TCRdb table keeps only in-frame clones and is missing some. The table records 75,000 to 100,000 clones, 86% of them present only once. The record originates from a study of preoperative IRX-2 immunotherapy in early breast cancer. This TCR came from a human donor with breast cancer. This chain connects TRBV30 to TRBJ2-7; no clear D. The sample consisted of tumor tissue, taken after IRX-2 immunotherapy. The CDR3: CASDVQSYEQYF. CDR3 DNA sequence: TGTGCCTCGGACGTGCAATCCTACGAGCAGTACTTC.